These 3 T cell receptor beta chains share one sample of origin, sequenced in a study of T cells after yellow fever vaccination. Via MiXCR, TCRdb re-called the 5' RACE reads, giving one row per CDR3 protein. The table shows hundreds of thousands of distinct CDR3 sequences, with 9% to 15% occurring only once. The sample was PBMCs, taken on the day of the yellow fever booster vaccination. Every receptor here comes from a young man who received the YFV17D yellow fever vaccine.

The chain combines TRBV5-1 with TRBJ2-5; TRBD1 matches at 12 bases. The CDR3 length is 15 residues. Trimming at V came to 3 bases and at J to 5 bases, leaving 5 bases not matched to a gene. Per germline, CDR1 SGHRS and CDR2 YFSETQ. The CDR3 region has the DNA TGCGCCAGCAGCTCCGGGACAGGGGGCTTCGAGACCCAGTACTTC. This translates into CASSSGTGGFETQYF.

The V and J genes are TRBV12-3 or TRBV12-4 and TRBJ2-5; tentative D call: TRBD1 (5 bases). V gave up 3 bases and J gave up 3 bases, with 17 bases separating them. This CDR3 has 16 amino acids. CDR3: CASSFFLTAEKETQYF. The CDR3, as DNA: TGTGCCAGCAGTTTTTTCCTGACAGCCGAGAAAGAGACCCAGTACTTC.

This clonotype was seen only a few times. V gene TRBV20-1 combines with J gene TRBJ1-1; D remains unclear. With 4 bases removed from V and 3 bases from J, the gap between germline ends came to 9 bases. CDR1 and CDR2 (germline): DFQATT, SNEGSKA (reference sequence). This CDR3 comprises 12 residues. CDR3 bases: TGCAGTGCTACCGAGGAGTACACTGAAGCTTTCTTT. Its translation: CSATEEYTEAFF.